This TCR beta chain was identified in a study of cytomegalovirus exposure and HLA in healthy donors. J lost 1 base, V lost 2 bases, and 6 bases had no gene match. The CDR3 sequence is 16 residues long. CDR1 is SGHVS, CDR2 FQNEAQ, per germline. Clones were sequenced by immunoSEQ multiplex PCR, and TCRdb holds only the in-frame ones, with some missing. Altogether around 150,000 clones are present, 88% being singletons, with the ten largest covering 7.9%. This sequence originates from a woman aged 18-29 years in good health and CMV-seropositive. The source material was PBMCs. J is TRBJ2-5 and V is TRBV7-8, with 8 bases identical to TRBD2. CDR3 protein: CASSLSLAGLQETQYF. The CDR3 region has the DNA TGTGCCAGCAGCTTATCGTTAGCGGGGCTCCAAGAGACCCAGTACTTC.